This T cell receptor beta chain was profiled in a study of T cell responses to AZD1222 COVID-19 vaccine. Study findings and constraints: Donors were largely white British and mainly female; clonal diversity was possibly underestimated.

Measured with immunoSEQ multiplex PCR; TCRdb has only the in-frame clones, and not every one. Here the sample spans 150,000 or so clones, about 88% being singletons. Germline values: CDR1 SNHLY, CDR2 FYNNEI. V was pared by 3 bases and J by 9 bases, with 15 bases between. The length of the CDR3 is 14 residues. On this clone: Its specificity is not known.

The receptor's source is an adult in good health. Sequencing was performed on peripheral blood, taken on day 0 of AZD1222 vaccination. The V call is TRBV2, the J call TRBJ1-5, with D possibly matching TRBD1 (5 bases). The CDR3 nucleotides read TGTGCCAGCAGTGATGTAGGGGAGAAAGGGCCCCAGCATTTT. Translating it yields CASSDVGEKGPQHF.